The 10 T cell receptor beta chains in this list originate from one sample, sequenced in a study of cytomegalovirus exposure and HLA in healthy donors. The protocol was immunoSEQ multiplex PCR, while the TCRdb copy is restricted to in-frame clones and leaves out a portion. The sample contains more than 110,000 clones, about four fifths of which appear only once. Sequencing was done on a sample of PBMCs. These TCRs come from a woman younger than 45 in good health and CMV-seronegative.

This clone was picked up one time. The gene calls are TRBV7-9 and TRBJ2-4; 7 positions agree with TRBD1. With 1 base clipped from V and 6 bases from J, the junction kept 9 bases outside the gene matches. CDR3 length: 16 amino acids. CDR1 SEHNR and CDR2 FQNEAQ come from the germline V gene (reference sequence). This CDR3 reads CASSLEVTGQRNIQYF. CDR3 nucleotide sequence: TGTGCCAGCAGCTTAGAGGTCACGGGACAGCGAAACATTCAGTACTTC.

V is TRBV19 and J is TRBJ1-5; 7 bases line up with TRBD1. After removal of 4 bases from V and 0 bases from J, the junction contained 6 bases not matched to a gene. Germline V gene sequence: CDR1 LNHDA, CDR2 SQIVND (reference sequence). The CDR3 spans 16 residues. CDR3 nucleotides: TGTGCCAGTAGTAGGGGACAGACAAATAGCAATCAGCCCCAGCATTTT. Protein sequence: CASSRGQTNSNQPQHF.

This clone was counted a single time. This sequence joins TRBV15 and TRBJ1-3; 8 bases are shared with TRBD1. Trimming at V came to 2 bases and at J to 2 bases, leaving 5 bases not matched to a gene. Germline assignment: CDR1 LNHNV and CDR2 YYDKDF (reference sequence). The CDR3 consists of 16 residues. The CDR3 here is CATSRPGQDPGNTIYF. The CDR3 nucleotides are TGTGCCACCAGCAGACCGGGACAGGATCCTGGAAACACCATATATTTT.

The rearrangement links TRBV19 to TRBJ1-5; a possible D gene is TRBD1 (6 bases). Trimming removed 3 bases at V and 1 base at J, with 10 bases between. This CDR3 has 15 residues. The germline gives CDR1 LNHDA, CDR2 SQIVND (reference sequence). Written as DNA, the CDR3 is TGTGCCAGTAGTATCAGGGGCCGGAGCAATCAGCCCCAGCATTTT. The encoded protein is CASSIRGRSNQPQHF.

This rearrangement joins TRBV2 to TRBJ2-3; possible D gene TRBD2, 5 bases. The CDR3 covers 15 residues. Germline V gives CDR1 SNHLY, CDR2 FYNNEI. Trimming removed 8 bases at V and 1 base at J, with 16 bases between. CDR3 loop: CASVKDLARTDTQYF. In DNA form, the CDR3 reads TGTGCCAGCGTAAAGGATCTAGCTCGCACAGATACGCAGTATTTT.

The rearrangement links TRBV6-1 to TRBJ2-7; D remains unclear. V was pared by 6 bases and J by 3 bases, with 18 bases between. The CDR3 totals 15 residues. Looked up from germline, CDR1 is MNHNS and CDR2 is SASEGT. Here the CDR3 DNA reads TGTGCCAGCAGCCACAGACCCCGTAACGACTACGAGCAGTACTTC. Its protein product is CASSHRPRNDYEQYF.

The rearrangement links TRBV6-1 to TRBJ1-2; possible D gene TRBD1, 5 bases. The CDR3 sequence is 13 residues long. Germline assignment: CDR1 MNHNS and CDR2 SASEGT. Trimming pared 3 bases from V and 8 bases from J, leaving 13 bases between. The CDR3 bases are TGTGCCAGCAGTGATAATTTCCGGGGGGGCTACACCTTC. Translating it yields CASSDNFRGGYTF.

V is TRBV19 and J is TRBJ1-4; D remains unclear. The V end lost 6 bases, the J end lost 0 bases, and 17 bases lay between the germline ends. The germline V gene has CDR1 LNHDA and CDR2 SQIVND (reference sequence). CDR3 length: 17 residues. Written as DNA, the CDR3 is TGTGCCAGTAGGGACTCTGGGATCCCCTCAACTAATGAAAAACTGTTTTTT. Residues: CASRDSGIPSTNEKLFF.

V and J are TRBV7-9 and TRBJ1-2, with 8 positions matching TRBD1. The germline gives CDR1 SEHNR, CDR2 FQNEAQ (reference sequence). V was pared by 2 bases and J by 5 bases, with 19 bases of the junction left unmatched. The CDR3 has 19 residues. The CDR3 DNA reads TGTGCCAGCAGCTTAAGGCAGGGGGCGCAGGTGGTTAGCTTATATGGCTACACCTTC. Its translation is CASSLRQGAQVVSLYGYTF.

The rearrangement joins TRBV11-2 to TRBJ2-2; D not certain. The germline gives CDR1 SGHAT, CDR2 FQNNGV. V lost 1 base to trimming and J lost 2 bases, with 8 bases between them. This CDR3 has 15 amino acids. The CDR3 DNA reads TGTGCCAGCAGCTTAGGCCAACAAAACACCGGGGAGCTGTTTTTT. Protein: CASSLGQQNTGELFF.